A single sample gave rise to the 21 T cell receptor beta chains below, sequenced in a study of blood T cells in healthy people across ages. A J-beta primer mix and a sample-barcoded 5' primer were used in a second PCR of about 7 to 11 cycles. MiXCR, applied by TCRdb to the 5' RACE reads, yields one record per CDR3 protein. The sample records around 870,000 distinct CDR3 sequences, 29% being singletons. The specimen was blood. The receptors were sampled from a woman aged 80 or over in good health.

Ten or more counts support this clonotype. The genes are TRBV20-1 and TRBJ2-5; 7 bases align to TRBD2. V dropped 6 bases and J dropped 4; count of bases not matched to a gene: 8. The CDR3 length is 13 residues. Germline CDR1 reads DFQATT; CDR2 reads SNEGSKA (reference sequence). Here the CDR3 DNA reads TGCAGTGCCCCCGGACTAGACAGAGAGACCCAGTACTTC. It is translated as CSAPGLDRETQYF.

V gene TRBV6-2 or TRBV6-3 combines with J gene TRBJ2-3, with D possibly being TRBD2 (6 bases). CDR1 and CDR2 (germline): MNHEY, SVGEGT. Trimming pared 1 base from V and 9 bases from J, leaving 17 bases between. CDR3 length: 15 amino acids. CDR3 sequence: CASSYLEGRGPTQYF. In DNA form, the CDR3 reads TGTGCCAGCAGTTACTTGGAGGGACGGGGCCCGACGCAGTATTTT.

This clonotype was counted ten times or more. The rearrangement links TRBV7-9 to TRBJ2-3; TRBD1 matches at 10 bases. With V trimmed by 1 base and J by 6 bases, 7 bases remained unmatched. Germline values: CDR1 SEHNR, CDR2 FQNEAQ (reference sequence). The CDR3 contains 16 residues. CDR3 residues: CASSLGGQGKWDTQYF. The CDR3, as DNA: TGTGCCAGCAGCTTAGGGGGACAGGGGAAGTGGGATACGCAGTATTTT.

Worth noting for this clonotype: A read error may explain this, as a much larger clone is one base away. This chain joins TRBV28 and TRBJ2-5; 7 bases line up with TRBD1. V gave up 5 bases and J gave up 11 bases; unmatched junction bases: 14. The CDR3 is 14 amino acids. CDR1 and CDR2 (germline): MDHEN, SYDVKM. CDR3 residues: CASSPATGPDEQYF. The CDR3 coding sequence is TGTGCCAGCAGTCCAGCGACAGGGCCGGATGAGCAGTACTTC.

This clonotype has more than one count but fewer than ten. V and J are TRBV6-2 or TRBV6-3 and TRBJ1-2, with 7 bases fitting TRBD1. CDR3 size: 13 residues. Germline trimming cut 8 bases from V and 4 bases from J; bases unmatched to any gene: 7. Germline V lookup: CDR1 MNHEY, CDR2 SVGEGT. The CDR3 loop reads CASLDYRGYGYTF. The CDR3 DNA reads TGTGCCAGCCTCGATTACAGGGGCTATGGCTACACCTTC.

This clonotype was seen many times. This chain uses TRBV20-1 with TRBJ2-4, with D unclear. V was pared by 5 bases and J by 0 bases, with 11 bases between. Germline assignment: CDR1 DFQATT and CDR2 SNEGSKA (reference sequence). The CDR3 extends over 14 amino acids. CDR3 region: CSADRRVAKNIQYF. DNA of the CDR3: TGCAGTGCTGACCGTAGGGTAGCCAAAAACATTCAGTACTTC.

On this clonotype: The germline gene is not matched at one end of the junction; a read error may be the cause. This chain joins TRBV7-2 and TRBJ2-3; the D gene is possibly TRBD2 (5 bases). The length of the CDR3 is 14 residues. Germline-derived CDR1 and CDR2 are SGHTA and FQGNSA. The CDR3 nucleotides are TGTGCCAACAGCAAGGGCCAAACGGGGGATACGCAGTATTTT. Translated: CANSKGQTGDTQYF. Full variable domain (outside the CDR3, taken from reference TRBV7-2 and TRBJ2-3): GAGVSQSPSNKVTEKGKDVELRCDPISGHTALYWYRQSLGQGLEFLIYFQGNSAPDKSGLPSDRFSAERTGGSVSTLTIQRTQQEDSAVYLCANSKGQTGDTQYFGPGTRLTVL.

The table lists this clonotype with many counts. The rearrangement uses TRBV20-1 and TRBJ2-1; D is uncertain. Deletions cut 4 bases from V and 7 bases from J, with 17 bases between. The CDR3 has 14 residues. Germline values: CDR1 DFQATT, CDR2 SNEGSKA (reference sequence). CDR3 amino acids: CSAKPRAFRNEQFF. CDR3 DNA sequence: TGCAGTGCTAAACCTCGGGCTTTCCGGAATGAGCAGTTCTTC.

Concerning this clonotype: A much more abundant neighbour one base away suggests this may be a read error. The CDR3 DNA reads as TGCGCCAGCACCCAAGATCCAGGAACGAGCCCCTATAATTCACCCCTCCACTTT. This translates into CASTQDPGTSPYNSPLHF. The chain uses TRBV4-3 and TRBJ1-6; no reliable D call. CDR3 size: 18 residues. The V gene's germline CDR1 is LGHNA and CDR2 YSLEER.

This clonotype was found a few times. The J gene is TRBJ1-6, the V gene TRBV12-3 or TRBV12-4; the D gene is possibly TRBD1 (6 bases). Trimming pared 1 base from V and 5 bases from J, leaving 9 bases between. CDR3 length: 15 residues. As DNA, the CDR3 is TGTGCCAGCAGTTTAGAGGCAGGGGATAATTCACCCCTCCACTTT. Translation: CASSLEAGDNSPLHF.

In this sample, this clonotype turned up a few times. The CDR3 loop is CASSRLPQGSETQYF. CDR3 DNA sequence: TGTGCCAGCAGCCGACTCCCGCAGGGTTCGGAGACCCAGTACTTC. This chain links TRBV6-2 or TRBV6-3 with TRBJ2-5, with D possibly matching TRBD1 (5 bases). The CDR3 extends over 15 amino acids. Per germline, CDR1 MNHEY and CDR2 SVGEGT. Trimming removed 6 bases at V and 5 bases at J, with 19 bases between.

This clonotype was seen only once. This may arise from a read error, as a much more abundant clone is one base away. The rearrangement uses TRBV27 and TRBJ2-7, with a weak D call TRBD1 (6 bases). The end of the DNA fits TRBJ2-5 better, so the J call may be wrong. The CDR3 runs 15 residues. Germline V gene sequence: CDR1 MNHEY, CDR2 SMNVEV (reference sequence). CDR3 nucleotides: TGTGCCAGCAGTTCTCTACTAGTGGGGGCGGCGACCCAGTACTTC. It codes for CASSSLLVGAATQYF.

The chain recombines TRBV25-1 with TRBJ2-2; D remains unclear. CDR3 length: 16 residues. Trimming cost V 2 bases and J 2 bases, with 12 bases left between them. CDR1 and CDR2 (germline): MGHDK, SYGVNS. CDR3 in amino acids: CASSEGVAPNTGELFF. CDR3 in DNA: TGTGCCAGCAGTGAAGGGGTGGCACCTAACACCGGGGAGCTGTTTTTT. The full variable domain, its missing parts supplied by reference TRBV25-1 and TRBJ2-2, is EADIYQTPRYLVIGTGKKITLECSQTMGHDKMYWYQQDPGMELHLIHYSYGVNSTEKGDLSSESTVSRIRTEHFPLTLESARPSHTSQYLCASSEGVAPNTGELFFGEGSRLTVL.

The chain links TRBV15 to TRBJ1-4; D is uncertain. V gave up 5 bases and J gave up 10 bases, with 20 bases separating them. The CDR3 covers 15 residues. The germline V gene encodes CDR1 LNHNV and CDR2 YYDKDF (reference sequence). The DNA of the CDR3 is TGTGCCACCAGCGAGGGCTCCGACCCGAAAGGAAAACTGTTTTTT. Amino acids: CATSEGSDPKGKLFF.

This clonotype was found a few times. The chain is built from TRBV7-9 and TRBJ1-1; perhaps TRBD1 as D (5 bases). The V gene lost 3 bases and the J gene lost 2 bases, with 16 bases spanning the gap. This CDR3 region has 16 residues. Germline V gene lookup returns CDR1 SEHNR and CDR2 FQNEAQ (reference sequence). The CDR3 spells CASSFSAGRGNTEAFF. In DNA, the CDR3 is TGTGCCAGCAGCTTCTCTGCGGGACGGGGTAACACTGAAGCTTTCTTT.

V and J are TRBV18 and TRBJ2-7; the match to TRBD1 covers 9 bases. Germline trimming cut 2 bases from V and 7 bases from J; bases unmatched to any gene: 6. CDR3 length equals 14 residues. Germline V lookup: CDR1 KGHSH, CDR2 LQKENI. CDR3 in DNA: TGTGCCAGCTCACCAGCGGGACAGGGAACGGAGCAGTACTTC. Encoded protein: CASSPAGQGTEQYF.

There are a few counts of this clonotype. The rearrangement uses TRBV5-4 and TRBJ1-1; the match to TRBD1 covers 11 bases. V dropped 5 bases and J dropped 2; count of bases not matched to a gene: 11. The germline V gene encodes CDR1 SGHNT and CDR2 YYREEE (reference sequence). This CDR3 comprises 17 residues. CDR3 region: CASSYDAGTGGNTEAFF. The CDR3 DNA sequence: TGTGCCAGCAGTTACGACGCAGGGACAGGGGGTAACACTGAAGCTTTCTTT.

This clonotype occurred once. This may be a read error: a much more frequent sequence differs by one nucleotide. The chain recombines TRBV7-9 with TRBJ2-1, with 15 nucleotides matching TRBD2. Germline V lookup: CDR1 SEHNR, CDR2 FQNEAQ (reference sequence). This CDR3 comprises 15 residues. Unmatched junction bases numbered 4, after V lost 3 bases and J lost 10 bases. CDR3 nucleotide sequence: TGTGCCAGCAGCTTCGGGACTAGCGGGAGGCTGGAGCAGTTCTTC. This gives the protein CASSFGTSGRLEQFF. Using reference TRBV7-9 and TRBJ2-1 for the parts outside the CDR3, the full variable domain is DTGVSQNPRHKITKRGQNVTFRCDPISEHNRLYWYRQTLGQGPEFLTYFQNEAQLEKSRLLSDRFSAERPKGSFSTLEIQRTEQGDSAMYLCASSFGTSGRLEQFFGPGTRLTVL.

There are many counts of this clonotype. V is TRBV28 and J is TRBJ2-1; 7 nucleotides match TRBD2. CDR3 length: 14 residues. V was clipped by 2 bases and J by 9 bases; unmatched bases: 7. Per germline, CDR1 MDHEN and CDR2 SYDVKM. CDR3 in DNA: TGTGCCAGCAGTTTAGCGGGGGAGCGTTTTGAGCAGTTCTTC. Its translation: CASSLAGERFEQFF.

This rearrangement joins TRBV20-1 to TRBJ1-5, with a tentative D call TRBD1 (6 bases). Germline-derived CDR1 and CDR2 are DFQATT and SNEGSKA (reference sequence). Trimming took 5 bases from V and 1 from J, leaving 15 bases between them. There are 15 residues in the CDR3. The CDR3: CSAYLGRGSNQPQHF. CDR3 bases: TGCAGTGCTTATTTGGGGAGGGGGAGCAATCAGCCCCAGCATTTT.

This clonotype was picked up a small number of times. A read error may explain this, as a much larger clone is one base away. CDR3 protein: CASSLGSWGGQEAQYF. The CDR3 bases are TGTGCCAGCAGCTTAGGGAGTTGGGGGGGGCAAGAGGCCCAGTACTTC. V and J are TRBV7-2 and TRBJ2-5, with D maybe TRBD2 (7 bases). Germline V gene sequence: CDR1 SGHTA, CDR2 FQGNSA. The CDR3 extends over 16 amino acids.